The 3 T cell receptor beta chains reported below all come from one sample, sequenced in a study of blood T cell repertoires in COVID-19. Assay: immunoSEQ multiplex PCR; the TCRdb copy retains only in-frame clones and omits some. In the table there are 200,000 to 250,000 clones, more than 70% of which are singletons. Source material: peripheral blood. These receptors were taken from an older woman with acute or convalescent COVID-19.

The chain carries TRBV12-3 or TRBV12-4 and TRBJ2-1; 7 bases fit TRBD1. After removal of 6 bases from V and 7 bases from J, the junction contained 6 bases not matched to a gene. CDR3 size: 13 residues. The CDR3: CASRLQGWNEQFF. CDR3 DNA sequence: TGTGCCAGCAGGCTACAGGGGTGGAATGAGCAGTTCTTC.

The rearrangement uses TRBV19 and TRBJ2-5, with 7 positions matching TRBD1. Looked up from germline, CDR1 is LNHDA and CDR2 is SQIVND (reference sequence). After removal of 8 bases from V and 4 bases from J, the junction contained 16 bases not matched to a gene. The CDR3 is 16 residues long. In DNA, the CDR3 is TGTGCCAGTTCTTCTCTGACAGGGAATGTACGAGAGACCCAGTACTTC. Protein: CASSSLTGNVRETQYF. Filled out from reference TRBV19 and TRBJ2-5, the complete variable domain reads DGGITQSPKYLFRKEGQNVTLSCEQNLNHDAMYWYRQDPGQGLRLIYYSQIVNDFQKGDIAEGYSVSREKKESFPLTVTSAQKNPTAFYLCASSSLTGNVRETQYFGPGTRLLVL.

The chain links TRBV3-1 (or the pseudogene TRBV3-2) to TRBJ1-2, with TRBD1 identical over 12 bases. This CDR3 region has 15 residues. Trimming cost V 4 bases and J 8 bases; bases outside gene matches: 8. Germline loops: CDR1 LGHDT, CDR2 YNNKEL (reference sequence). The CDR3 here is CASSRQPGTGGGYTF. The CDR3 bases are TGTGCCAGCAGCCGCCAACCCGGGACAGGGGGCGGCTACACCTTC.